This TCR beta chain was recovered during a study of cytomegalovirus exposure and HLA in healthy donors. In the PCR, 60 Vbeta and 13 Jbeta primers were used. Sequencing used immunoSEQ multiplex PCR; TCRdb keeps in-frame clones, though not all of them. Seen in this sample are approximately 150,000 clones; the ten most common clones hold over 2%. Regarding this clone: The target antigen is unknown.

The V gene's germline CDR1 is SNHLY and CDR2 FYNNEI. This CDR3 has 15 amino acids. V lost 9 bases and J 2 bases, leaving 17 bases between the germline ends. Study results and limitations: Roughly uniform depth of sequencing across donors was assumed in presence/absence analyses. The authors judged a highly shared variant cluster likely a sequencing artifact.

The specimen was PBMCs. The chain employs TRBV2 and TRBJ1-5, with D hard to call. The receptor's source is a woman younger than 35 in good health and CMV-seronegative. CDR3 sequence: CASSLSEGGNQPQHF. CDR3 nucleotide sequence: TGTGCCAGTAGTCTGAGCGAAGGTGGCAATCAGCCCCAGCATTTT.